Detailed here is one T cell receptor (beta chain). The PCR ran on 60 Vbeta and 13 Jbeta primers. Generated by immunoSEQ multiplex PCR, the TCRdb table keeps only in-frame clones and is missing some. The profile covers 72,000 or so clones, with 74% appearing a single time and about 10% taken by the ten largest. The CDR3 has 15 residues. J was trimmed by 5 bases and V by 2 bases; bases with no gene match: 7. Per germline, CDR1 MNHNY and CDR2 SVGAGI (reference sequence). The record originates from a study of cytomegalovirus exposure and HLA in healthy donors. The sample consisted of PBMCs. This clonotype originated in a human donor in good health. The rearrangement links TRBV6-6 to TRBJ2-5; the match to TRBD2 covers 8 bases. The CDR3 here is CASSYRAGGRETQYF. The CDR3 region has the DNA TGTGCCAGCAGTTACAGGGCGGGAGGAAGGGAGACCCAGTACTTC.